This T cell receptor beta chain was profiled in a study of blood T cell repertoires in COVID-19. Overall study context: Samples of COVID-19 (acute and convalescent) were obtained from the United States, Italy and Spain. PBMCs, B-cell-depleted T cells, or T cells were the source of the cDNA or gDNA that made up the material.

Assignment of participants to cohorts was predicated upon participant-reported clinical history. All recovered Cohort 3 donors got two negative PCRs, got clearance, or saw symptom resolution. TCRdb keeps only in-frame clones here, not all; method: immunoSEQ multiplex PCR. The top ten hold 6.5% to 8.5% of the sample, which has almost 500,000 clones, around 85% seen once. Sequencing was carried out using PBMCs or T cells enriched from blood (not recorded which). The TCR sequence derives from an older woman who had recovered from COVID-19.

The CDR3 loop reads CASSPRQGPWDEQFF. Here the CDR3 DNA reads TGTGCCAGCAGCCCGAGACAGGGACCTTGGGATGAGCAGTTCTTC. This sequence joins TRBV7-2 and TRBJ2-1, with TRBD1 identical over 7 bases. J gave up 8 bases and V 5 bases, and 12 bases lay outside the gene matches. This CDR3 region has 15 residues. Germline CDR1 SGHTA, CDR2 FQGNSA.